This T cell receptor (beta chain) was captured by sequencing in a study of T cells and Merkel cell carcinoma outcomes. Study-level results: In Merkel cell carcinoma, repertoire and T-cell density reportedly predicted outcomes.

V shed 2 bases and J 4 bases; nucleotides not matched to a gene: 3. Germline CDR1 reads SGHDT; CDR2 reads YYEEEE. The CDR3 has 14 residues. As regards this clone: Its antigen is as yet unknown.

The repertoire was sequenced with immunoSEQ multiplex PCR; TCRdb's copy has only in-frame clones and lacks some. The data hold around 300 clones, with 86% observed a single time. The TCR was taken from a human donor with Merkel cell carcinoma. Some clones in this sample may be carry-over from other donors' samples. The material sequenced was tumor tissue from Merkel cell carcinoma. V and J are TRBV5-6 and TRBJ2-4; TRBD2 matches at 7 bases. The CDR3 sequence is CASSFGGEKNIQYF. CDR3 nucleotides: TGTGCCAGCAGCTTTGGGGGGGAAAAAAACATTCAGTACTTC.